The clone carrying this TCR beta chain appeared once. As yet, its antigen is unknown. The sample originates from a study of T cell responses to AZD1222 COVID-19 vaccine. This CDR3 comprises 15 residues. The V gene's germline CDR1 is DFQATT and CDR2 SNEGSKA (reference sequence). With 3 bases clipped from V and 7 bases from J, the junction kept 7 bases outside the gene matches. The table came from immunoSEQ multiplex PCR; TCRdb's copy has only in-frame clones and leaves some out. The sample gives more than 150,000 clones, 70% to 90% of which show up once; 0.45% to 0.55% is in the top ten. General study findings and limits: A mostly white British donor set with more females was recruited, and clonal diversity was possibly underestimated. Of spike-specific TCRs, nearly half reportedly target regions left unmutated in variants. Only after the peak T cell response were repertoires sampled. Baseline seropositivity occurred in only a handful of AZD1222 recipients.

Sequencing used peripheral blood, obtained on day 0 of AZD1222 vaccination. The rearrangement uses TRBV20-1 and TRBJ2-1, with 12 nucleotides matching TRBD2. This sequence originates from an adult in good health. The CDR3 loop is CSASQLAGGRNEQFF. The CDR3 coding sequence is TGCAGTGCTAGTCAACTAGCGGGAGGTCGGAATGAGCAGTTCTTC.